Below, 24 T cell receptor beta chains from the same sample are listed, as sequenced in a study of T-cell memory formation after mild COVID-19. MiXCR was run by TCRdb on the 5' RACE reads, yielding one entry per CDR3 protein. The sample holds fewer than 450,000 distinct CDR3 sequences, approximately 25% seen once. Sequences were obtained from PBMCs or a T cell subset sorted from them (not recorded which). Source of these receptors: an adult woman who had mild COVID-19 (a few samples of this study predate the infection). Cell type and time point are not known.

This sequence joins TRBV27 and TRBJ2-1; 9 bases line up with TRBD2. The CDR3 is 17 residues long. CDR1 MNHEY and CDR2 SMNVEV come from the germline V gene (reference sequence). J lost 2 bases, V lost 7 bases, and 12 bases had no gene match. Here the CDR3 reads CASTRRSGRPAYNEQFF. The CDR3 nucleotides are TGTGCCAGCACCCGAAGGAGCGGGAGGCCTGCCTACAATGAGCAGTTCTTC.

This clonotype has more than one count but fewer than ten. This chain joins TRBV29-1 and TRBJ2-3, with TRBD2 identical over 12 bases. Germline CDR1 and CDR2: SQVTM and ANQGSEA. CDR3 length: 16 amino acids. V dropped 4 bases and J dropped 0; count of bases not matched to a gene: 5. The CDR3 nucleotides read TGCAGCGTTGGGGGTACTAGCGGGAGGAGCACAGATACGCAGTATTTT. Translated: CSVGGTSGRSTDTQYF.

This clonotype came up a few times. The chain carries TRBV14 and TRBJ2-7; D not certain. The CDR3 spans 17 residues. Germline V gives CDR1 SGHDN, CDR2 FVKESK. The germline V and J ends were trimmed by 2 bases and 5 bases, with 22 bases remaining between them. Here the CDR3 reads CASSQLYRGPPPDEQYF. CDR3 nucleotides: TGTGCCAGCAGCCAATTATATCGTGGGCCCCCTCCCGACGAGCAGTACTTC. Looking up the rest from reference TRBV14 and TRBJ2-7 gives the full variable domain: EAGVTQFPSHSVIEKGQTVTLRCDPISGHDNLYWYRRVMGKEIKFLLHFVKESKQDESGMPNNRFLAERTGGTYSTLKVQPAELEDSGVYFCASSQLYRGPPPDEQYFGPGTRLTVT.

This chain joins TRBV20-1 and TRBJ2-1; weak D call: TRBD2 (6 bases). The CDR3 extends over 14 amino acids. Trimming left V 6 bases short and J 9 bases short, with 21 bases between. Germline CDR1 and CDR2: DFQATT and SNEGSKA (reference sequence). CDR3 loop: CSAGRGTGRVEQFF. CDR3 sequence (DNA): TGCAGTGCCGGTAGAGGGACTGGGCGGGTTGAGCAGTTCTTC.

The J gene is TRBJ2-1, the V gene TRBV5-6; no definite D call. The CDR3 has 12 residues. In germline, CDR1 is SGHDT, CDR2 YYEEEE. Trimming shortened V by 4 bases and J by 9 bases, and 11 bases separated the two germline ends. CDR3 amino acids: CASSQIYGEQFF. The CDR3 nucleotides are TGTGCCAGCAGCCAGATCTACGGTGAGCAGTTCTTC.

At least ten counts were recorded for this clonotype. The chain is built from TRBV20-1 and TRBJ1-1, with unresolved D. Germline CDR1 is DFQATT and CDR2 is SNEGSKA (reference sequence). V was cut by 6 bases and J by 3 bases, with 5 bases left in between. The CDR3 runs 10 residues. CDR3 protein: CSAYDTEAFF. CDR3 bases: TGCAGTGCCTACGACACTGAAGCTTTCTTT.

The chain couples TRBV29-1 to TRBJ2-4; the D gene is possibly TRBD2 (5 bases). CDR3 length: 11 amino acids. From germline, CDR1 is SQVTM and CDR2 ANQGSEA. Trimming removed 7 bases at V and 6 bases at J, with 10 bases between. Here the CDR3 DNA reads TGCAGCGGAGCTGAGGGAAACATTCAGTACTTC. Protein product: CSGAEGNIQYF.

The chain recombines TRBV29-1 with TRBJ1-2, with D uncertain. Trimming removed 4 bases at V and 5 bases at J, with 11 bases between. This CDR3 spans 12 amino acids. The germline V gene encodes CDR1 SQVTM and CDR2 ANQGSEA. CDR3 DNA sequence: TGCAGCGTTGGTTACAGTCCTTATGGCTACACCTTC. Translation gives CSVGYSPYGYTF.

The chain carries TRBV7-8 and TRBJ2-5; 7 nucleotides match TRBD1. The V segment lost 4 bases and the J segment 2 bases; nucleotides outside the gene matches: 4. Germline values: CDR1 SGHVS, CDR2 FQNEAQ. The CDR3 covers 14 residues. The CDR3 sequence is CASSWTGTQETQYF. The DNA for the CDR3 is TGTGCCAGCAGCTGGACAGGTACTCAAGAGACCCAGTACTTC. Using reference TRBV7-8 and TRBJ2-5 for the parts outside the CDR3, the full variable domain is GAGVSQSPRYKVAKRGQDVALRCDPISGHVSLFWYQQALGQGPEFLTYFQNEAQLDKSGLPSDRFFAERPEGSVSTLKIQRTQQEDSAVYLCASSWTGTQETQYFGPGTRLLVL.

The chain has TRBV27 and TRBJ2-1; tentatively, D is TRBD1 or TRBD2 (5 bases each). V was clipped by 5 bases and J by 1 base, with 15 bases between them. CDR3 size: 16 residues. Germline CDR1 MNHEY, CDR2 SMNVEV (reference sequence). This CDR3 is CASSKTGTGSYNEQFF. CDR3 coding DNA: TGTGCCAGCAGTAAAACCGGGACCGGGTCCTACAATGAGCAGTTCTTC.

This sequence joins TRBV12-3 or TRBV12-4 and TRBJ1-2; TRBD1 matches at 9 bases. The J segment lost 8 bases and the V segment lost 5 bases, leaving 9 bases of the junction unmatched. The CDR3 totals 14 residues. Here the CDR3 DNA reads TGTGCCAGCAGTGGGACAGGGCGTACGGAGGGCTACACCTTC. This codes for CASSGTGRTEGYTF.

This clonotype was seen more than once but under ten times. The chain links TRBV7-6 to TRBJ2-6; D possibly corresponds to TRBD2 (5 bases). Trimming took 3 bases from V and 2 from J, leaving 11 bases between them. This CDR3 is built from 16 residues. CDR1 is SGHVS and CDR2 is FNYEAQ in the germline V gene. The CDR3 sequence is CASSLHGVTGANVLTF. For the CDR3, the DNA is TGTGCCAGCAGCTTGCACGGGGTGACTGGGGCCAACGTCCTGACTTTC.

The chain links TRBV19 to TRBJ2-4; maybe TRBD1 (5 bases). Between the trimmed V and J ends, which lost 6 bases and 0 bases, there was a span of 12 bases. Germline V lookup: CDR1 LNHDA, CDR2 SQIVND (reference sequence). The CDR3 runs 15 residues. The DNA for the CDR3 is TGTGCCAGTAGCCAGTCGACAGTAGCCAAAAACATTCAGTACTTC. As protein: CASSQSTVAKNIQYF.

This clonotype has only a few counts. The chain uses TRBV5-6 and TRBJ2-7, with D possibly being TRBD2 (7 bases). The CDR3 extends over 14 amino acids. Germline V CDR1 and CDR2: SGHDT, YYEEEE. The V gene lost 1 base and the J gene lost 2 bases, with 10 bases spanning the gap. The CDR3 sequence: CASSLRGATYEQYF. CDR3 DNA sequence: TGTGCCAGCAGCTTGCGGGGGGCTACCTACGAGCAGTACTTC.

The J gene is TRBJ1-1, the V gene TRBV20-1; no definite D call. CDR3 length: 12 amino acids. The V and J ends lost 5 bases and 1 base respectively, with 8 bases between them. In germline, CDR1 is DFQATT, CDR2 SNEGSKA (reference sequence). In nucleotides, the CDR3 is TGCAGTGCTGAAACAACGAACACTGAAGCTTTCTTT. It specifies CSAETTNTEAFF.

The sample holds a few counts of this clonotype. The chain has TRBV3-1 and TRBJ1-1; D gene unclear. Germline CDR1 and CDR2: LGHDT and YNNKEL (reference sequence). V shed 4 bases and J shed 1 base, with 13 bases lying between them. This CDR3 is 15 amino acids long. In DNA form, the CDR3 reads TGTGCCAGCAGCCCAGACTCTGGGAGGAACACTGAAGCTTTCTTT. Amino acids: CASSPDSGRNTEAFF.

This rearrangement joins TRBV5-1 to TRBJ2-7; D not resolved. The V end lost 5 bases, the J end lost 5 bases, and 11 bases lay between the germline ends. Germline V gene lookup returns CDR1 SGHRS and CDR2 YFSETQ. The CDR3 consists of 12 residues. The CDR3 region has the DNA TGCGCCAGCAGTACCCAAGAAAACGAGCAGTACTTC. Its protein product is CASSTQENEQYF.

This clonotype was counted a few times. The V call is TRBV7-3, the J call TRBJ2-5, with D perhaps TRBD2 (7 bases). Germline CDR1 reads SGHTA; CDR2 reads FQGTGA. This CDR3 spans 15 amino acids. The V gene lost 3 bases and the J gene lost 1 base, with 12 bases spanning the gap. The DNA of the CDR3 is TGTGCCAGCAGCTTCATGGCGGGGGCCCAAGAGACCCAGTACTTC. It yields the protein CASSFMAGAQETQYF.

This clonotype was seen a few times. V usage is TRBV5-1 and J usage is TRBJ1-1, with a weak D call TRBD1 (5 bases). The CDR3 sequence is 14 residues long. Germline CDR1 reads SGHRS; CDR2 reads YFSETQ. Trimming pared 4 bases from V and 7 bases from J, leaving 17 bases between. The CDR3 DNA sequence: TGCGCCAGCAGCCTCACCGGGACCATGCTTGAAGCTTTCTTT. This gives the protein CASSLTGTMLEAFF.

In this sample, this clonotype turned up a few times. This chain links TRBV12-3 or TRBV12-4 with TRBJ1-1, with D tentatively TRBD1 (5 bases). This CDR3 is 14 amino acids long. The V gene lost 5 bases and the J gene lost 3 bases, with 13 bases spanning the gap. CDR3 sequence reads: CASSNRRLYTEAFF. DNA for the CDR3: TGTGCCAGCAGTAACAGGAGACTTTACACTGAAGCTTTCTTT.

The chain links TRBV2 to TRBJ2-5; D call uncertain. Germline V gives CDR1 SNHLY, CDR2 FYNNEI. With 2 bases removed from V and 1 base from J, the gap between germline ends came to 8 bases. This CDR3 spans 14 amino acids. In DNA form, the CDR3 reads TGTGCCAGCAGTGAAATGAGAGTCCAAGAGACCCAGTACTTC. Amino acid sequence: CASSEMRVQETQYF. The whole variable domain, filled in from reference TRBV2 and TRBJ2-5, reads EPEVTQTPSHQVTQMGQEVILRCVPISNHLYFYWYRQILGQKVEFLVSFYNNEISEKSEIFDDQFSVERPDGSNFTLKIRSTKLEDSAMYFCASSEMRVQETQYFGPGTRLLVL.

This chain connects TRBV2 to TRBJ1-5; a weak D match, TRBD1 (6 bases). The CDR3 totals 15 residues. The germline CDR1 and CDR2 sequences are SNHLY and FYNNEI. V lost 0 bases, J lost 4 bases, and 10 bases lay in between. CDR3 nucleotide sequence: TGTGCCAGCAGTGAAGCGGGGGCAGGTAATCAGCCCCAGCATTTT. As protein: CASSEAGAGNQPQHF.

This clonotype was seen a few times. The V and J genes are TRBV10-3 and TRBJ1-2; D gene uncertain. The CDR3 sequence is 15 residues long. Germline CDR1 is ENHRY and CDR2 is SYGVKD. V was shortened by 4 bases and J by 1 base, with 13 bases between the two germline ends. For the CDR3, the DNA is TGTGCCATCAGTGGGGGTGACGGAGTTAACTATGGCTACACCTTC. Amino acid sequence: CAISGGDGVNYGYTF.

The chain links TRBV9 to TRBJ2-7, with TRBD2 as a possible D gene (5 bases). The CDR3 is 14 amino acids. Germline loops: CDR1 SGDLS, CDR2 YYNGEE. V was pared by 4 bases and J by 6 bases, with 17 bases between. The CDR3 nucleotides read TGTGCCAGCAGCAAGACCTGGAGGCTTGGCGAGCAGTACTTC. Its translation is CASSKTWRLGEQYF.